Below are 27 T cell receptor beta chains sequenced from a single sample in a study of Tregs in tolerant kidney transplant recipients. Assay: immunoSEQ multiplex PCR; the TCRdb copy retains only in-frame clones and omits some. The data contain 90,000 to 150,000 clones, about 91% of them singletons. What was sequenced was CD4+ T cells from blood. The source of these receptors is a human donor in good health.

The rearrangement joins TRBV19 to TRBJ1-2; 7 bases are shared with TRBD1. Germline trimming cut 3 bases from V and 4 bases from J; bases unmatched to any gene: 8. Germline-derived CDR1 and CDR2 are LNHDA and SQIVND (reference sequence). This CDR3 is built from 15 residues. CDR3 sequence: CASSIPGTAFYGYTF. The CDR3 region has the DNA TGTGCCAGTAGTATTCCCGGGACAGCCTTCTATGGCTACACCTTC.

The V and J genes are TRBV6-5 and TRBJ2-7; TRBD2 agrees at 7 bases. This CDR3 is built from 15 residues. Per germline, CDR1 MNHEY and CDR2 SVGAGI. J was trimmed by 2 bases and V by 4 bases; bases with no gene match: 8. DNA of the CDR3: TGTGCCAGCAGTTCTATTTCCGGGGGGACCTACGAGCAGTACTTC. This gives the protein CASSSISGGTYEQYF.

The CDR3 nucleotides read TGTGCCAGCAGCTTTCAGCGGGGGGGCTTAAATGAGCAGTTCTTC. Residues: CASSFQRGGLNEQFF. The genes are TRBV7-6 and TRBJ2-1; 10 nucleotides agree with TRBD2. V gave up 3 bases and J gave up 7 bases; unmatched junction bases: 6. The V gene's germline CDR1 is SGHVS and CDR2 FNYEAQ. The CDR3 totals 15 residues. The entire variable domain, with the rest obtained from reference TRBV7-6 and TRBJ2-1, is as follows: GAGVSQSPRYKVTKRGQDVALRCDPISGHVSLYWYRQALGQGPEFLTYFNYEAQQDKSGLPNDRFSAERPEGSISTLTIQRTEQRDSAMYRCASSFQRGGLNEQFFGPGTRLTVL.

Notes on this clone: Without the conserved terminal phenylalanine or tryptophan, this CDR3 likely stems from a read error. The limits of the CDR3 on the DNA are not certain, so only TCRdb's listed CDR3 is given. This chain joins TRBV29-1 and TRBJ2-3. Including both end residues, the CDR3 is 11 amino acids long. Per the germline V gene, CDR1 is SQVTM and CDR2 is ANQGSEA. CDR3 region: CSVEVNNMIRI.

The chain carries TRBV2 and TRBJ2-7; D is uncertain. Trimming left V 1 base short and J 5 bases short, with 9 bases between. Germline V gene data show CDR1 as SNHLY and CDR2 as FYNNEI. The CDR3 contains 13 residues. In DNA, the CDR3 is TGTGCCAGCAGTGAAGAGAGGTTCAACGAGCAGTACTTC. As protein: CASSEERFNEQYF.

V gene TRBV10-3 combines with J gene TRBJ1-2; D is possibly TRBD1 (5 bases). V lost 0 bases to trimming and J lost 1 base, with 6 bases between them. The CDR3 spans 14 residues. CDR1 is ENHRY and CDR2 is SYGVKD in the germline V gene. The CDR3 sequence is CAISESTDNYGYTF. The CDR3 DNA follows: TGTGCCATCAGTGAGTCGACAGATAACTATGGCTACACCTTC.

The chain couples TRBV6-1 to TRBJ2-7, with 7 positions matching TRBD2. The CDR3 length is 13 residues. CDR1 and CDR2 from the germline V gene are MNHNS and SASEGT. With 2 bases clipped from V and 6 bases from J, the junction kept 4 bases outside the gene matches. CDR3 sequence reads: CASSENSGLEQYF. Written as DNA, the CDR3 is TGTGCCAGCAGTGAAAATAGCGGGCTCGAGCAGTACTTC.

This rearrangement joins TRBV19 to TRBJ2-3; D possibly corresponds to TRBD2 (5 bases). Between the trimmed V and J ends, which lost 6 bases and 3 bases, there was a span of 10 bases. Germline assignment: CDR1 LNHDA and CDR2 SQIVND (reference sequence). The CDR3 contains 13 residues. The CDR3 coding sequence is TGTGCCAGTAGAGTGTCGGGGACAGATACGCAGTATTTT. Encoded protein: CASRVSGTDTQYF.

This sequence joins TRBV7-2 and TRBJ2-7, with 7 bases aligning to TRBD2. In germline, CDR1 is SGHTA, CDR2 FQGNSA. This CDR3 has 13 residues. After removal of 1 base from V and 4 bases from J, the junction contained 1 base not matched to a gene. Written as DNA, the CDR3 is TGTGCCAGCAGCTTAGGTAGCGGGTACGAGCAGTACTTC. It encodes CASSLGSGYEQYF. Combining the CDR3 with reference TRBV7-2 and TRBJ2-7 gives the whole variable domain GAGVSQSPSNKVTEKGKDVELRCDPISGHTALYWYRQSLGQGLEFLIYFQGNSAPDKSGLPSDRFSAERTGGSVSTLTIQRTQQEDSAVYLCASSLGSGYEQYFGPGTRLTVT.

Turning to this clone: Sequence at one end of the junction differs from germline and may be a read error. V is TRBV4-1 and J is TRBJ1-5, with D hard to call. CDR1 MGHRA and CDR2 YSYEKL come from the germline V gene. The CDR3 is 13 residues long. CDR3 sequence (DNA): TGCGCCAGCAGCGAAGAGGGCGACCAGCCCCAGCATTTT. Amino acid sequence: CASSEEGDQPQHF.

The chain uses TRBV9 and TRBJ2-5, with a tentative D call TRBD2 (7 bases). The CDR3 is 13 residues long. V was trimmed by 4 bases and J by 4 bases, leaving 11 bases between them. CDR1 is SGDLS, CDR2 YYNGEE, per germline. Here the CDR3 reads CASSRRGAETQYF. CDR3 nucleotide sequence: TGTGCCAGCAGCCGACGGGGGGCAGAGACCCAGTACTTC. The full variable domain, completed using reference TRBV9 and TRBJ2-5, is DSGVTQTPKHLITATGQRVTLRCSPRSGDLSVYWYQQSLDQGLQFLIQYYNGEERAKGNILERFSAQQFPDLHSELNLSSLELGDSALYFCASSRRGAETQYFGPGTRLLVL.

The CDR3, as DNA: TGTGCCAGCAGCCTCAGGGCGGGCTATGGCTACACCTTC. Translating gives CASSLRAGYGYTF. This chain uses TRBV7-2 with TRBJ1-2; TRBD1 might be the D (5 bases). The CDR3 consists of 13 residues. CDR1 is SGHTA and CDR2 is FQGNSA in the germline V gene. The V gene lost 5 bases and the J gene lost 4 bases, with 11 bases spanning the gap.

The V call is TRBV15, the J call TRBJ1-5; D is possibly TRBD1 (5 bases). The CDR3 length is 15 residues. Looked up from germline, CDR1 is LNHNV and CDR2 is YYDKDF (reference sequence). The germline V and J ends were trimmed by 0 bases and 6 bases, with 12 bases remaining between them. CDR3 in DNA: TGTGCCACCAGCAGAGATCCAGGGCTTGGTCAGCCCCAGCATTTT. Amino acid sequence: CATSRDPGLGQPQHF.

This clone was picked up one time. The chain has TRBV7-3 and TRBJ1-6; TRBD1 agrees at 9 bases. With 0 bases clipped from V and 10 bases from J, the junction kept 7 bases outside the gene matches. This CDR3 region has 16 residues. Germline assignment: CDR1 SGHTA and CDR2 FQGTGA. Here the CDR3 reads CASSLTPGQGGSPLHF. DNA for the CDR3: TGTGCCAGCAGCTTAACACCGGGACAGGGAGGCTCACCCCTCCACTTT.

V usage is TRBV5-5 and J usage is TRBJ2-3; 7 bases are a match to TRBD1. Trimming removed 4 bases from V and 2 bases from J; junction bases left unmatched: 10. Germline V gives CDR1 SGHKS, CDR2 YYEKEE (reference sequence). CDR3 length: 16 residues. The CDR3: CASSRTGTATTDTQYF. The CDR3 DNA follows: TGTGCCAGCAGCCGGACGGGGACAGCGACCACAGATACGCAGTATTTT. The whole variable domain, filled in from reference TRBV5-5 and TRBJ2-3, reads DAGVTQSPTHLIKTRGQQVTLRCSPISGHKSVSWYQQVLGQGPQFIFQYYEKEERGRGNFPDRFSARQFPNYSSELNVNALLLGDSALYLCASSRTGTATTDTQYFGPGTRLTVL.

The CDR3 sequence: CASIRDRASDTQYF. CDR3 nucleotide sequence: TGTGCCAGTATCAGGGACAGGGCGTCAGATACGCAGTATTTT. V usage is TRBV19 and J usage is TRBJ2-3, with 9 positions matching TRBD1. Unmatched junction bases numbered 6, after V lost 7 bases and J lost 4 bases. CDR1 is LNHDA, CDR2 SQIVND, per germline (reference sequence). The CDR3 is 14 residues long.

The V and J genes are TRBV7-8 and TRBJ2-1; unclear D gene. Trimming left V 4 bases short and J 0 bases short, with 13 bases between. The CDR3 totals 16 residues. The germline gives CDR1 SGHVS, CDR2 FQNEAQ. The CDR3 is CASSSTFSSSYNEQFF. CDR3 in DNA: TGTGCCAGCAGCTCCACTTTTAGCAGCTCCTACAATGAGCAGTTCTTC.

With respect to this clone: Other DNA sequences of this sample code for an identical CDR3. As DNA, the CDR3 is TGTGCCAGTAGTCTGTCCGGACAGGGAAATCAGCCCCAGCATTTT. Amino acids: CASSLSGQGNQPQHF. The V gene is TRBV19, the J gene TRBJ1-5; 8 bases fit TRBD1. Germline V gene data show CDR1 as LNHDA and CDR2 as SQIVND (reference sequence). The CDR3 is made up of 15 amino acids. Trimming cost V 5 bases and J 4 bases; bases outside gene matches: 7.

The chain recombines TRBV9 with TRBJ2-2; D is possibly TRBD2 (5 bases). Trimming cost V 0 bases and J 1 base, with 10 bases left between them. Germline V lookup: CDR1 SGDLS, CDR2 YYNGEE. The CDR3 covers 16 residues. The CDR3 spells CASSVGSGLNTGELFF. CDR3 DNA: TGTGCCAGCAGCGTAGGAAGCGGCCTGAACACCGGGGAGCTGTTTTTT.

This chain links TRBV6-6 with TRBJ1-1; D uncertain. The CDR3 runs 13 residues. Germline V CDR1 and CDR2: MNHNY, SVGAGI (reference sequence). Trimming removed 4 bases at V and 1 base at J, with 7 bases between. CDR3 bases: TGTGCCAGCAGTTTTAGCGCGAACACTGAAGCTTTCTTT. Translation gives CASSFSANTEAFF.

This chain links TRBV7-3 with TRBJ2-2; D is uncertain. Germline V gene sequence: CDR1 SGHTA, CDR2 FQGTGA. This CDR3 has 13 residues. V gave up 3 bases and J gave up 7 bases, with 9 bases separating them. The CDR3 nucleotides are TGTGCCAGCAGCTTTGGGAAGGGCGGGGAGCTGTTTTTT. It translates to CASSFGKGGELFF.

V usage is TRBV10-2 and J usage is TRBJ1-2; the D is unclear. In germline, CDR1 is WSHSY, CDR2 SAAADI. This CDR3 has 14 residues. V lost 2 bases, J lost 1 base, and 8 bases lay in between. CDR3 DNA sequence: TGCGCCAGCAGTGAGAAATACAGTAACTATGGCTACACCTTC. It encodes CASSEKYSNYGYTF.

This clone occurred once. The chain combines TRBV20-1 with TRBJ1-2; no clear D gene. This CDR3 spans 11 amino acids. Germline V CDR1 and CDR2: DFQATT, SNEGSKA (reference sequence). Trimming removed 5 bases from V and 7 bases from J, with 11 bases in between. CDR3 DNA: TGCAGTGCTCCGGGGATTATTGGCTACACCTTC. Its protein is CSAPGIIGYTF.

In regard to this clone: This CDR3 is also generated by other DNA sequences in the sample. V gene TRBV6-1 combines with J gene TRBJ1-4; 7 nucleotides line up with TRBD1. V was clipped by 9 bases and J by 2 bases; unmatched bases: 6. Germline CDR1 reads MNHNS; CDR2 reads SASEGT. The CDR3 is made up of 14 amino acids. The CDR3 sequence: CASIQGGTNEKLFF. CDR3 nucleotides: TGTGCCAGTATCCAGGGGGGGACTAATGAAAAACTGTTTTTT.

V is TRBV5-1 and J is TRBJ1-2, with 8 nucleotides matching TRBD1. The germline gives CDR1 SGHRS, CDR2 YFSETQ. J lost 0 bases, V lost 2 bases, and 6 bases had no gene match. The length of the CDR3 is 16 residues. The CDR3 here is CASSFGQGLPNYGYTF. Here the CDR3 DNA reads TGCGCCAGCAGCTTTGGACAGGGCCTACCTAACTATGGCTACACCTTC.

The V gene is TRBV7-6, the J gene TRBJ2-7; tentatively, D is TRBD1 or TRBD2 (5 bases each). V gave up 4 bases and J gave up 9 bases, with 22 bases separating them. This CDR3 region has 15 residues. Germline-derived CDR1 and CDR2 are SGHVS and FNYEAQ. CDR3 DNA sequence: TGTGCCAGCAGCTCTCACGGGACGTCCCATCCGATGCAGTACTTC. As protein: CASSSHGTSHPMQYF.

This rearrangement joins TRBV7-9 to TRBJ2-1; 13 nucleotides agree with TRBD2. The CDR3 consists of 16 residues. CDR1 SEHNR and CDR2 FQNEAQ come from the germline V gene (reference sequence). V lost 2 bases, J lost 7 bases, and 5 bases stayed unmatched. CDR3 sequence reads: CASSLWTSGRTNEQFF. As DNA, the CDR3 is TGTGCCAGCAGCTTATGGACTAGCGGGAGAACGAATGAGCAGTTCTTC.